This T cell receptor beta chain was observed in a study of T cell changes during pregnancy in multiple sclerosis. Produced via immunoSEQ multiplex PCR; TCRdb's table is partial and in-frame only. The profile covers 4,000 to 5,500 clones, with about four fifths appearing a single time and 15% taken by the ten largest. This CDR3 region has 15 residues. The germline V gene encodes CDR1 MRHNA and CDR2 SNTAGT. V lost 2 bases to trimming and J lost 6 bases; unmatched junction nucleotides: 6. This receptor was obtained from a female donor in good health, enrolled as a control in a pregnancy study. The chain joins TRBV6-4 to TRBJ2-3; TRBD1 aligns across 9 bases. The sample consisted of CD8+ T cells from peripheral blood mononuclear cells, taken in the second trimester of pregnancy. CDR3 nucleotides: TGTGCCAGCAGTGACCGGACAGGGGAGGTGGATACGCAGTATTTT. It codes for CASSDRTGEVDTQYF.